These 25 T cell receptor beta chains were sequenced from one sample in a study of blood T cell repertoires in COVID-19. Produced via immunoSEQ multiplex PCR; TCRdb's table is partial and in-frame only. The sample carries some 120,000 clones, about 88% recorded once. Specimen: peripheral blood. These receptors were taken from a man between 40 and 49 years old with acute or convalescent COVID-19.

The rearrangement joins TRBV25-1 to TRBJ2-1; 7 bases line up with TRBD2. Trimming at V came to 6 bases and at J to 14 bases, leaving 13 bases not matched to a gene. Germline V gives CDR1 MGHDK, CDR2 SYGVNS. The CDR3 is 13 residues long. This CDR3 is CASRDAGLREEFF. The CDR3 coding sequence is TGTGCCAGCAGGGACGCGGGACTACGCGAAGAGTTCTTC.

With regard to this clone: This same CDR3 is encoded by further DNA sequences in the sample. The V gene is TRBV6-5, the J gene TRBJ2-7, with D possibly matching TRBD1 (6 bases). Germline CDR1 reads MNHEY; CDR2 reads SVGAGI. The CDR3 runs to 13 residues. Trimming stripped 9 bases from V and 3 bases from J, with 15 bases between. The CDR3 nucleotides read TGTGCCAGTAGGCACAGGGAAAGCTACGAGCAGTACTTC. This gives the protein CASRHRESYEQYF.

V usage is TRBV19 and J usage is TRBJ1-1; unclear D gene. Germline V lookup: CDR1 LNHDA, CDR2 SQIVND (reference sequence). The V gene lost 6 bases and the J gene lost 4 bases, with 15 bases spanning the gap. The CDR3 contains 14 residues. In DNA form, the CDR3 reads TGTGCCAGTAGACGGGTAACGGGAGTCACTGAAGCTTTCTTT. Amino acid sequence: CASRRVTGVTEAFF.

The V gene is TRBV7-3, the J gene TRBJ2-1; 8 positions agree with TRBD1. The V gene end was trimmed by 5 bases and the J gene end by 8 bases; junction bases not matched to a gene: 11. The CDR3 length is 15 residues. CDR1 and CDR2 from the germline V gene are SGHTA and FQGTGA. CDR3 nucleotides: TGTGCCAGCAGCCCCCGGGACAGGATGGGGGATGAGCAGTTCTTC. Encoded protein: CASSPRDRMGDEQFF.

J is TRBJ2-2 and V is TRBV6-6, with TRBD2 matching over 12 bases. This CDR3 comprises 16 residues. V gave up 6 bases and J gave up 4 bases; unmatched junction bases: 6. Germline CDR1 and CDR2: MNHNY and SVGAGI (reference sequence). CDR3 residues: CASSRLAGASTGELFF. In DNA, the CDR3 is TGTGCCAGCAGCCGACTAGCGGGGGCCTCCACCGGGGAGCTGTTTTTT.

The chain recombines TRBV27 with TRBJ2-7, with TRBD2 identical over 8 bases. Germline V gene data show CDR1 as MNHEY and CDR2 as SMNVEV (reference sequence). V gave up 6 bases and J gave up 2 bases; unmatched junction bases: 9. The CDR3 is made up of 15 amino acids. The chain's CDR3 is CASSPWGAGAYEQYF. The CDR3 DNA is TGTGCCAGCAGCCCCTGGGGAGCGGGAGCCTACGAGCAGTACTTC.

The genes are TRBV6-5 and TRBJ1-6; possibly TRBD1 for D (5 bases). In germline, CDR1 is MNHEY, CDR2 SVGAGI. The CDR3 contains 15 residues. Trimming took off 8 bases at V and 10 bases at J, with 21 bases between the two ends. The CDR3 nucleotides read TGTGCCAGCGGCGATTTGCGCCGGGGGGGATCACCCCTCCACTTT. The encoded protein is CASGDLRRGGSPLHF.

The rearrangement joins TRBV29-1 to TRBJ2-7, with 7 bases identical to TRBD2. CDR3 size: 14 residues. Germline CDR1 is SQVTM and CDR2 is ANQGSEA. J gave up 5 bases and V 0 bases, and 7 bases lay outside the gene matches. This CDR3 reads CSVEDGTGGDEQYF. CDR3 DNA sequence: TGCAGCGTTGAAGACGGGACGGGAGGCGACGAGCAGTACTTC.

The rearrangement links TRBV18 to TRBJ2-2; maybe TRBD1 (6 bases). CDR3 length: 18 amino acids. Trimming stripped 2 bases from V and 4 bases from J, with 20 bases between. Germline-derived CDR1 and CDR2 are KGHSH and LQKENI. CDR3 bases: TGTGCCAGCTCACCATACCCCGACAGGCCTAGGGGCACCGGGGAGCTGTTTTTT. Protein: CASSPYPDRPRGTGELFF.

This clone was counted a few times. The chain has TRBV4-3 and TRBJ2-4; 10 bases are shared with TRBD2. Germline V lookup: CDR1 LGHNA, CDR2 YSLEER. The CDR3 spans 14 residues. V lost 1 base and J lost 13; bases outside the gene matches: 7. CDR3 residues: CASSQGGAGGIQYF. CDR3 sequence (DNA): TGCGCCAGCAGCCAAGGAGGAGCGGGGGGGATACAGTACTTC.

The CDR3 DNA sequence: TGTGCCAGCTCAGGGCTTCAGGGGAGCGGCTACACCTTC. This codes for CASSGLQGSGYTF. This sequence joins TRBV18 and TRBJ1-2, with TRBD1 as a possible D gene (6 bases). The CDR3 runs to 13 residues. Germline values: CDR1 KGHSH, CDR2 LQKENI. Trimming removed 5 bases at V and 8 bases at J, with 15 bases between.

V usage is TRBV5-6 and J usage is TRBJ1-1; 8 nucleotides align to TRBD1. The CDR3 totals 14 residues. With V trimmed by 5 bases and J by 5 bases, 8 bases remained unmatched. The V gene's germline CDR1 is SGHDT and CDR2 YYEEEE. The CDR3 here is CASSYDRGGTEAFF. CDR3 bases: TGTGCCAGCAGTTATGACAGGGGCGGAACTGAAGCTTTCTTT.

The chain links TRBV12-3 or TRBV12-4 to TRBJ1-1; D unclear. V was clipped by 3 bases and J by 5 bases, with 10 bases between them. The CDR3 has 13 residues. The CDR3 DNA sequence: TGTGCCAGCAGTTTCGAGCGGCGTACTGAAGCTTTCTTT. As protein: CASSFERRTEAFF.

This clone was counted a few times. The rearrangement uses TRBV28 and TRBJ2-7, with D possibly matching TRBD2 (10 bases). V was trimmed by 6 bases and J by 5 bases, leaving 26 bases between them. CDR1 is MDHEN, CDR2 SYDVKM, per germline. The CDR3 consists of 17 residues. The CDR3 region has the DNA TGTGCCAGCAGCATGGTACAGGGGGCCGGGACTAGCGACGAGCAGTACTTC. This sequence encodes CASSMVQGAGTSDEQYF. Full variable domain (rest looked up from reference TRBV28 and TRBJ2-7): DVKVTQSSRYLVKRTGEKVFLECVQDMDHENMFWYRQDPGLGLRLIYFSYDVKMKEKGDIPEGYSVSREKKERFSLILESASTNQTSMYLCASSMVQGAGTSDEQYFGPGTRLTVT.

This clone was detected once. This chain links TRBV5-1 with TRBJ2-5, with TRBD2 identical over 7 bases. After removal of 1 base from V and 2 bases from J, the junction contained 8 bases not matched to a gene. The CDR3 sequence is 16 residues long. The germline CDR1 and CDR2 sequences are SGHRS and YFSETQ. The CDR3 spells CASSLYGTTQQETQYF. The DNA of the CDR3 is TGCGCCAGCAGCTTGTACGGGACTACCCAACAAGAGACCCAGTACTTC.

This chain uses TRBV2 with TRBJ2-1, with 8 bases lining up with TRBD2. The V gene end was trimmed by 7 bases and the J gene end by 2 bases; junction bases not matched to a gene: 4. CDR3 size: 14 residues. Germline V lookup: CDR1 SNHLY, CDR2 FYNNEI. CDR3 bases: TGTGCCAGCAAGAGACTAGCGACCTACAATGAGCAGTTCTTC. The encoded protein is CASKRLATYNEQFF.

The chain combines TRBV5-1 with TRBJ1-6; 8 nucleotides agree with TRBD1. Losses at the gene ends were 4 bases for V and 3 bases for J; bases not matched to a gene: 9. Germline-derived CDR1 and CDR2 are SGHRS and YFSETQ. This CDR3 spans 17 amino acids. In DNA form, the CDR3 reads TGCGCCAGCAGCCCCGGACAGGGCATAAACTATAATTCACCCCTCCACTTT. Protein: CASSPGQGINYNSPLHF. Full variable domain (outside the CDR3, taken from reference TRBV5-1 and TRBJ1-6): KAGVTQTPRYLIKTRGQQVTLSCSPISGHRSVSWYQQTPGQGLQFLFEYFSETQRNKGNFPGRFSGRQFSNSRSEMNVSTLELGDSALYLCASSPGQGINYNSPLHFGNGTRLTVT.

The chain combines TRBV3-1 (or the pseudogene TRBV3-2) with TRBJ2-7; unclear D gene. Trimming stripped 4 bases from V and 2 bases from J, with 21 bases between. Germline CDR1 and CDR2: LGHDT and YNNKEL (reference sequence). This CDR3 spans 17 amino acids. The CDR3 nucleotides read TGTGCCAGCAGCCCCGGGTCCACCAACATACCTCCCTACGAGCAGTACTTC. Protein: CASSPGSTNIPPYEQYF.

This clone was counted a few times. The CDR3 nucleotides are TGTGCCAGCAGTACGACTACCTACGAGCAGTACTTC. Translated: CASSTTTYEQYF. This sequence joins TRBV28 and TRBJ2-7, with D possibly matching TRBD2 (5 bases). Germline-derived CDR1 and CDR2 are MDHEN and SYDVKM. Deletions cut 5 bases from V and 2 bases from J, with 7 bases between. The CDR3 extends over 12 amino acids.

This rearrangement joins TRBV7-8 to TRBJ1-6, with TRBD1 as a possible D gene (6 bases). V lost 3 bases and J 10 bases, leaving 13 bases between the germline ends. Germline loops: CDR1 SGHVS, CDR2 FQNEAQ. The CDR3 has 14 residues. The CDR3 spells CASSFRRGNSPLHF. The CDR3 bases are TGTGCCAGCAGCTTCCGCAGGGGAAACTCACCCCTCCACTTT.

This chain connects TRBV5-1 to TRBJ2-1; 11 bases are shared with TRBD2. This CDR3 comprises 14 residues. Germline V gene data show CDR1 as SGHRS and CDR2 as YFSETQ. Losses at the gene ends were 7 bases for V and 3 bases for J; bases not matched to a gene: 3. The CDR3 reads CASPGTSGYNEQFF. The CDR3 DNA sequence: TGCGCCAGCCCCGGGACTAGCGGCTACAATGAGCAGTTCTTC.

The V call is TRBV6-6, the J call TRBJ2-7, with TRBD2 matching 11 bases. The trim removed 7 bases at V and 0 bases at J, leaving 5 bases unmatched. Germline V CDR1 and CDR2: MNHNY, SVGAGI (reference sequence). This CDR3 region has 15 residues. The CDR3 sequence is CASIDGTSGSYEQYF. CDR3 bases: TGTGCCAGCATTGACGGGACTAGCGGCTCCTACGAGCAGTACTTC.

V and J are TRBV2 and TRBJ2-5; weak D call: TRBD1 (6 bases). Looked up from germline, CDR1 is SNHLY and CDR2 is FYNNEI. The V end lost 5 bases, the J end lost 0 bases, and 10 bases lay between the germline ends. The CDR3 loop spans 14 amino acids. In DNA, the CDR3 is TGTGCCAGCAGTCGACAGGTGTACCAAGAGACCCAGTACTTC. Encoded protein: CASSRQVYQETQYF.

V and J are TRBV10-3 and TRBJ1-1; D not resolved. CDR1 and CDR2 (germline): ENHRY, SYGVKD. Trimming cost V 2 bases and J 10 bases, with 17 bases left between them. The CDR3 runs to 14 residues. In nucleotides, the CDR3 is TGTGCCATCAGTGAGGGAGGATCTCAGGTGCGAGCTTTCTTT. Amino acids: CAISEGGSQVRAFF.

The chain recombines TRBV7-8 with TRBJ2-1; 11 nucleotides line up with TRBD2. The CDR3 runs to 17 residues. Germline values: CDR1 SGHVS, CDR2 FQNEAQ. The trim removed 10 bases at V and 0 bases at J, leaving 11 bases unmatched. In nucleotides, the CDR3 is TGTGCCACCGAGGGACTAGCGGTCTCTAGCTCCTACAATGAGCAGTTCTTC. Its protein is CATEGLAVSSSYNEQFF.